These 24 T cell receptor beta chains were all obtained from the same sample, sequenced in a study of cytomegalovirus exposure and HLA in healthy donors. 13 Jbeta primers and 60 Vbeta primers were used for the PCR. TCRdb keeps only in-frame clones here, not all; method: immunoSEQ multiplex PCR. The profile shows some 85,000 clones, roughly 84% of them singletons. What was sequenced was PBMCs. Receptors originate from a man aged 18 to 29 in good health and CMV-seronegative.

The chain has TRBV29-1 and TRBJ1-5; no clear D. V was cut by 4 bases and J by 1 base, with 8 bases left in between. Germline V lookup: CDR1 SQVTM, CDR2 ANQGSEA. The CDR3 contains 13 residues. The CDR3 sequence: CSVVEGSNQPQHF. The CDR3 DNA follows: TGCAGCGTTGTTGAGGGAAGCAATCAGCCCCAGCATTTT.

The CDR3 DNA reads as TGTGCCAGCAGTTACTCCCCCACAGGGAACTATGGCTACACCTTC. Encoded protein: CASSYSPTGNYGYTF. The rearrangement uses TRBV6-5 and TRBJ1-2; a weak D match, TRBD1 (6 bases). Germline values: CDR1 MNHEY, CDR2 SVGAGI. The CDR3 contains 15 residues. V was cut by 0 bases and J by 2 bases, with 10 bases left in between.

The chain couples TRBV5-1 to TRBJ2-1; TRBD2 matches 8 bases. Per germline, CDR1 SGHRS and CDR2 YFSETQ. This CDR3 is 16 amino acids long. V lost 0 bases to trimming and J lost 0 bases; unmatched junction nucleotides: 2. As DNA, the CDR3 is TGCGCCAGCAGCTTGGGCGGGGGGAGCTCCTACAATGAGCAGTTCTTC. It codes for CASSLGGGSSYNEQFF.

V gene TRBV7-2 combines with J gene TRBJ1-4; D is uncertain. CDR3 size: 15 residues. From germline, CDR1 is SGHTA and CDR2 FQGNSA. V lost 5 bases to trimming and J lost 7 bases, with 17 bases between them. CDR3 nucleotide sequence: TGTGCCAGCAGCCCCAGACTAAGACTAGGTGAAAAACTGTTTTTT. Its translation is CASSPRLRLGEKLFF.

The chain employs TRBV5-1 and TRBJ2-2, with 7 bases that match TRBD1. CDR1 SGHRS and CDR2 YFSETQ come from the germline V gene. There are 16 residues in the CDR3. V gave up 5 bases and J gave up 2 bases; unmatched junction bases: 9. CDR3 sequence reads: CASRRADRANTGELFF. CDR3 sequence (DNA): TGCGCCAGCAGACGCGCCGACAGGGCCAACACCGGGGAGCTGTTTTTT. The whole variable domain, remainder taken from reference TRBV5-1 and TRBJ2-2, is KAGVTQTPRYLIKTRGQQVTLSCSPISGHRSVSWYQQTPGQGLQFLFEYFSETQRNKGNFPGRFSGRQFSNSRSEMNVSTLELGDSALYLCASRRADRANTGELFFGEGSRLTVL.

This clone occurred a few times. The chain joins TRBV27 to TRBJ2-7; D remains unclear. The CDR3 covers 13 residues. CDR1 and CDR2 from the germline V gene are MNHEY and SMNVEV (reference sequence). V lost 6 bases and J 2 bases, leaving 11 bases between the germline ends. For the CDR3, the DNA is TGTGCCAGCAGCTCACAACCCCCCTACGAGCAGTACTTC. Residues: CASSSQPPYEQYF.

V usage is TRBV5-6 and J usage is TRBJ1-5; D unresolved. The CDR3 consists of 12 residues. Trimming took off 3 bases at V and 4 bases at J, with 5 bases between the two ends. Germline CDR1 and CDR2: SGHDT and YYEEEE. CDR3: CASSSNNQPQHF. The CDR3 region has the DNA TGTGCCAGCAGCTCCAATAATCAGCCCCAGCATTTT.

The gene calls are TRBV7-9 and TRBJ2-6; D perhaps matches TRBD2 (6 bases). Trimming removed 4 bases at V and 12 bases at J, with 16 bases between. This CDR3 spans 14 amino acids. Germline V gives CDR1 SEHNR, CDR2 FQNEAQ (reference sequence). CDR3: CASSSMGSRGVLTF. CDR3 coding DNA: TGTGCCAGCAGCTCGATGGGGTCGCGGGGCGTCCTGACTTTC.

The genes are TRBV6-1 and TRBJ1-4; 9 bases match TRBD1. The ends lost 10 bases at V and 7 bases at J; junction bases unmatched: 10. This CDR3 region has 14 residues. CDR1 is MNHNS and CDR2 is SASEGT in the germline V gene. The CDR3 nucleotides are TGTGCCACCCAAAACAGGGGGCTGATTGAAAAACTGTTTTTT. Its translation is CATQNRGLIEKLFF.

The chain recombines TRBV7-2 with TRBJ2-7; 7 nucleotides agree with TRBD1. This CDR3 contains 15 residues. With 6 bases clipped from V and 0 bases from J, the junction kept 8 bases outside the gene matches. The germline V gene has CDR1 SGHTA and CDR2 FQGNSA. In DNA form, the CDR3 reads TGTGCCAGCAGTAAAACCGGGACAGCCTCCTACGAGCAGTACTTC. The encoded protein is CASSKTGTASYEQYF.

Here the CDR3 DNA reads TGCGCCAGCAGCTTGGACGGCACAGGTGGCTACACCTTC. Amino acids: CASSLDGTGGYTF. The chain uses TRBV5-1 and TRBJ1-2; a weak D match, TRBD1 (5 bases). Germline values: CDR1 SGHRS, CDR2 YFSETQ. The CDR3 totals 13 residues. The ends were cut back, 0 bases at V and 7 bases at J, with 10 bases in the middle.

The gene calls are TRBV4-2 and TRBJ2-7; 10 nucleotides agree with TRBD2. The CDR3 contains 16 residues. Germline V lookup: CDR1 LGHNA, CDR2 YNFKEQ. V lost 1 base, J lost 2 bases, and 5 bases stayed unmatched. CDR3 nucleotide sequence: TGTGCCAGCAGCCAAGGGGGGCTAGCGGGAGCCTACGAGCAGTACTTC. As protein: CASSQGGLAGAYEQYF.

V and J are TRBV12-5 and TRBJ2-6; D gene unclear. V shed 3 bases and J shed 0 bases, with 6 bases lying between them. The CDR3 is made up of 15 amino acids. Per the germline V gene, CDR1 is LGHNT and CDR2 is FRNRAP. The CDR3 region has the DNA TGTGCTAGTGGTTTTTTCCTCTCTGGGGCCAACGTCCTGACTTTC. It is translated as CASGFFLSGANVLTF.

The chain carries TRBV9 and TRBJ2-3; D is perhaps TRBD2 (6 bases). Trimming stripped 2 bases from V and 2 bases from J, with 9 bases between. The CDR3 runs 14 residues. Germline V gene data show CDR1 as SGDLS and CDR2 as YYNGEE. The CDR3 loop is CASSVSGHTDTQYF. The CDR3 DNA sequence: TGTGCCAGCAGCGTTAGCGGACACACAGATACGCAGTATTTT.

The chain carries TRBV5-4 and TRBJ1-2; 8 nucleotides line up with TRBD1. The CDR3 spans 13 residues. Germline V gene data show CDR1 as SGHNT and CDR2 as YYREEE (reference sequence). The junction had 3 bases not matched to a gene; V was cut back by 3 bases and J by 5 bases. The DNA of the CDR3 is TGTGCCAGCAGCTCGACAGGGGAATATGGCTACACCTTC. Translating gives CASSSTGEYGYTF.

The J gene is TRBJ2-1, the V gene TRBV5-1, with 14 bases identical to TRBD2. Germline CDR1 is SGHRS and CDR2 is YFSETQ. The CDR3 spans 16 residues. J was trimmed by 8 bases and V by 4 bases; bases with no gene match: 8. The CDR3 DNA is TGCGCCAGCAGCCCGGGACTAGCGGGAGTCGTCGATGAGCAGTTCTTC. Protein product: CASSPGLAGVVDEQFF.

The V and J genes are TRBV9 and TRBJ2-1; D not certain. The CDR3 is 15 amino acids. Germline assignment: CDR1 SGDLS and CDR2 YYNGEE. Trimming removed 0 bases from V and 3 bases from J, with 10 bases in between. The CDR3 sequence is CASSVVSSLYNEQFF. In nucleotides, the CDR3 is TGTGCCAGCAGCGTAGTCTCTAGTCTCTACAATGAGCAGTTCTTC.

The chain links TRBV10-1 to TRBJ1-1; D possibly corresponds to TRBD1 (6 bases). The CDR3 runs to 14 residues. Trimming left V 4 bases short and J 7 bases short, with 16 bases between. Germline CDR1 WNHNN, CDR2 SYGVQD (reference sequence). The CDR3 DNA reads as TGCGCCAGCAGTGCCTCCGGACGGGGACATGAAGCTTTCTTT. Translated, it gives CASSASGRGHEAFF.

This clone came up once. The chain couples TRBV29-1 to TRBJ2-7; D call uncertain. Germline CDR1 reads SQVTM; CDR2 reads ANQGSEA. The CDR3 sequence is 14 residues long. Trimming took off 6 bases at V and 0 bases at J, with 15 bases between the two ends. Here the CDR3 reads CSVAEPRRSYEQYF. CDR3 nucleotide sequence: TGCAGCGTCGCGGAACCACGACGCTCCTACGAGCAGTACTTC.

The genes are TRBV7-8 and TRBJ1-1, with D possibly TRBD1 on 6 matching bases. This CDR3 region has 15 residues. The germline V gene has CDR1 SGHVS and CDR2 FQNEAQ. V lost 5 bases and J 1 base, leaving 14 bases between the germline ends. CDR3 bases: TGTGCCAGCAGCCTCTCTAGGGGGGGGAACACTGAAGCTTTCTTT. Translating gives CASSLSRGGNTEAFF.

This chain joins TRBV30 and TRBJ2-2; 7 nucleotides agree with TRBD2. Germline V lookup: CDR1 GTSNPN, CDR2 SVGIG (reference sequence). With 2 bases clipped from V and 6 bases from J, the junction kept 9 bases outside the gene matches. This CDR3 comprises 15 residues. In DNA form, the CDR3 reads TGTGCCTGGAGTCCGCGCGGGGGTGTAGCCGGGGAGCTGTTTTTT. Translated: CAWSPRGGVAGELFF.

The V and J genes are TRBV4-3 and TRBJ2-2; TRBD2 matches at 14 bases. The junction had 6 bases not matched to a gene; V was cut back by 0 bases and J by 3 bases. Germline lookup yields CDR1 LGHNA and CDR2 YSLEER. The CDR3 is 19 residues long. CDR3 DNA: TGCGCCAGCAGCCAAGATATGGGACTAGCGGGAGCTCACACCGGGGAGCTGTTTTTT. This gives the protein CASSQDMGLAGAHTGELFF.

V is TRBV6-6 and J is TRBJ1-1, with D possibly being TRBD1 (5 bases). CDR3 size: 15 residues. In germline, CDR1 is MNHNY, CDR2 SVGAGI (reference sequence). The V end was cut by 5 bases, the J end by 3 bases, with 16 bases between. CDR3 DNA sequence: TGTGCCAGCAGTGGCTCAACCGGGACTTACACTGAAGCTTTCTTT. Amino acids: CASSGSTGTYTEAFF.

The V call is TRBV6-6, the J call TRBJ2-7; D possibly corresponds to TRBD2 (5 bases). The germline V and J ends were trimmed by 7 bases and 3 bases, with 16 bases remaining between them. Germline V lookup: CDR1 MNHNY, CDR2 SVGAGI (reference sequence). There are 14 residues in the CDR3. The CDR3 DNA follows: TGTGCCAGCACCCTAGCCGGACGGGACTACGAGCAGTACTTC. Its translation: CASTLAGRDYEQYF.